These 18 T cell receptor beta chains were all obtained from the same sample, sequenced in a study of T cells in Graves' hyperthyroidism and ophthalmopathy. Researchers amplified the TCR beta CDR3 regions from RNA transcripts. First-round RT-PCR of the TCR CDR3 relied on the HTBI primer set. TCRdb used MiXCR to reprocess the multiplex PCR reads, holding one entry per CDR3 protein. The repertoire holds over 650,000 distinct CDR3 sequences, with roughly 17% as singletons. Sequencing was done on a sample of blood. The receptors originated from a man aged 18-30 years with Graves' hyperthyroidism.

This clonotype came up many times. The chain combines TRBV28 with TRBJ1-1, with 7 bases matching TRBD1. Germline V gene data show CDR1 as MDHEN and CDR2 as SYDVKM. With V trimmed by 6 bases and J by 4 bases, 5 bases remained unmatched. There are 13 residues in the CDR3. CDR3 sequence: CASSPTGITEAFF. CDR3 coding DNA: TGTGCCAGCAGCCCGACAGGGATCACTGAAGCTTTCTTT.

The rearrangement links TRBV9 to TRBJ2-7; 7 bases are shared with TRBD2. The CDR3 spans 15 residues. Trimming removed 4 bases from V and 6 bases from J; junction bases left unmatched: 13. Germline values: CDR1 SGDLS, CDR2 YYNGEE. The CDR3, as DNA: TGTGCCAGCAGCCGTGGGAGCGGGGCTCTCTCCGAGCAGTACTTC. Translating it yields CASSRGSGALSEQYF.

This clonotype was observed at least ten times. The V call is TRBV10-1, the J call TRBJ1-1, with TRBD1 as a possible D gene (5 bases). V lost 6 bases, J lost 0 bases, and 11 bases lay in between. CDR1 and CDR2 from the germline V gene are WNHNN and SYGVQD (reference sequence). This CDR3 is 14 amino acids long. CDR3 in amino acids: CASSDGHLNTEAFF. The DNA of the CDR3 is TGCGCCAGCAGCGACGGACACTTGAACACTGAAGCTTTCTTT.

This clonotype was seen many times. V usage is TRBV28 and J usage is TRBJ2-7; 7 bases match TRBD1. J was trimmed by 1 base and V by 5 bases; bases with no gene match: 5. CDR1 MDHEN and CDR2 SYDVKM come from the germline V gene. This CDR3 comprises 14 residues. The CDR3: CASSKRGQSYEQYF. CDR3 in DNA: TGTGCCAGCAGTAAGAGGGGACAGTCCTACGAGCAGTACTTC.

This clonotype appeared a few times. This chain joins TRBV29-1 and TRBJ2-7; perhaps D is TRBD1 or TRBD2 (5 bases each). This CDR3 has 14 amino acids. CDR1 and CDR2 from the germline V gene are SQVTM and ANQGSEA. Deletions cut 5 bases from V and 1 base from J, with 15 bases between. For the CDR3, the DNA is TGCAGCGTTACAGCCCCGGGGCGTTCCTACGAGCAGTACTTC. Protein sequence: CSVTAPGRSYEQYF.

This clonotype has only a few counts. The chain carries TRBV6-1 and TRBJ2-7; 10 nucleotides match TRBD1. The V gene end was trimmed by 9 bases and the J gene end by 5 bases; junction bases not matched to a gene: 7. CDR1 is MNHNS, CDR2 SASEGT, per germline. The CDR3 totals 13 residues. The CDR3 DNA reads TGTGCCAGTTTGGGGACAGGGGACGACGAGCAGTACTTC. The encoded protein is CASLGTGDDEQYF.

This chain connects TRBV19 to TRBJ2-7; 7 positions agree with TRBD1. The V gene's germline CDR1 is LNHDA and CDR2 SQIVND (reference sequence). The CDR3 is 13 residues long. Trimming removed 5 bases from V and 2 bases from J; junction bases left unmatched: 3. As DNA, the CDR3 is TGTGCCAGTAGTGGGACAGAAACCTACGAGCAGTACTTC. As protein: CASSGTETYEQYF.

In this sample, this clonotype turned up a few times. The V and J genes are TRBV6-7 and TRBJ2-5, with D hard to call. TRBV6-7 is assigned to the ORF class and has an uncertain function. The CDR3 is 14 amino acids. The V gene lost 10 bases and the J gene lost 0 bases, with 15 bases spanning the gap. The CDR3 DNA follows: TGTGCCAAACCACGCACCAGGAACCAAGAGACCCAGTACTTC. Its translation is CAKPRTRNQETQYF.

This chain links TRBV6-1 with TRBJ1-6; D might be TRBD1 (5 bases). The V gene lost 9 bases and the J gene lost 10 bases, with 16 bases spanning the gap. The CDR3 covers 13 residues. The germline V gene encodes CDR1 MNHNS and CDR2 SASEGT. The CDR3 nucleotides read TGTGCCAGTCGTCGGGGGTATGGATCACCCCTCCACTTT. It yields the protein CASRRGYGSPLHF.

This clonotype was detected a few times. The chain couples TRBV29-1 to TRBJ1-1; possibly TRBD1 for D (5 bases). V was shortened by 4 bases and J by 4 bases, with 13 bases between the two germline ends. Looked up from germline, CDR1 is SQVTM and CDR2 is ANQGSEA. The CDR3 runs to 13 residues. The CDR3 DNA follows: TGCAGCGTTGGGAGGGGAGCCGGCACTGAAGCTTTCTTT. Residues: CSVGRGAGTEAFF.

In this sample, this clonotype turned up many times. The rearrangement links TRBV28 to TRBJ1-5; no clear D gene. Trimming took off 6 bases at V and 2 bases at J, with 17 bases between the two ends. The CDR3 runs 16 residues. Germline CDR1 MDHEN, CDR2 SYDVKM. Written as DNA, the CDR3 is TGTGCCAGCAGCCTCCCGCTGGTTTTGGGCAATCAGCCCCAGCATTTT. Translating gives CASSLPLVLGNQPQHF.

The CDR3 reads CAWSVGYNNEQFF. Written as DNA, the CDR3 is TGTGCCTGGAGTGTGGGTTATAACAATGAGCAGTTCTTC. This sequence joins TRBV30 and TRBJ2-1; no clear D gene. The CDR3 totals 13 residues. With 0 bases removed from V and 5 bases from J, the gap between germline ends came to 8 bases. The germline gives CDR1 GTSNPN, CDR2 SVGIG (reference sequence).

This clonotype was seen many times. The chain has TRBV27 and TRBJ1-2; 7 bases fit TRBD1. CDR3 length: 14 amino acids. From germline, CDR1 is MNHEY and CDR2 SMNVEV (reference sequence). J was trimmed by 4 bases and V by 4 bases; bases with no gene match: 6. Written as DNA, the CDR3 is TGTGCCAGCAGTTCAGGGGGACATACCTATGGCTACACCTTC. Amino acids: CASSSGGHTYGYTF.

The genes are TRBV19 and TRBJ1-5; D gene unclear. CDR1 and CDR2 from the germline V gene are LNHDA and SQIVND (reference sequence). The V end was cut by 4 bases, the J end by 1 base, with 5 bases between. The CDR3 spans 13 residues. The CDR3 DNA reads as TGTGCCAGTAGTAAGCAAAGCAATCAGCCCCAGCATTTT. Its protein is CASSKQSNQPQHF.

This rearrangement joins TRBV5-4 to TRBJ2-4; tentative D call: TRBD1 (6 bases). The CDR3 is 13 residues long. Germline V gene lookup returns CDR1 SGHNT and CDR2 YYREEE (reference sequence). Trimming shortened V by 3 bases and J by 3 bases, and 7 bases separated the two germline ends. DNA for the CDR3: TGTGCCAGCAGCTGGGACATCAAAAACATTCAGTACTTC. It translates to CASSWDIKNIQYF. Full variable domain (missing parts from reference TRBV5-4 and TRBJ2-4): ETGVTQSPTHLIKTRGQQVTLRCSSQSGHNTVSWYQQALGQGPQFIFQYYREEENGRGNFPPRFSGLQFPNYSSELNVNALELDDSALYLCASSWDIKNIQYFGAGTRLSVL.

There are many counts of this clonotype. This chain links TRBV6-6 with TRBJ2-5, with D unresolved. V gave up 2 bases and J gave up 3 bases, with 10 bases separating them. The CDR3 has 14 residues. Germline CDR1 is MNHNY and CDR2 is SVGAGI (reference sequence). The CDR3 sequence: CASSYTSGEETQYF. Written as DNA, the CDR3 is TGTGCCAGCAGTTACACCTCAGGAGAAGAGACCCAGTACTTC.

This clonotype has a count of ten or more. The rearrangement joins TRBV28 to TRBJ2-3, with D possibly matching TRBD1 (5 bases). The V gene's germline CDR1 is MDHEN and CDR2 SYDVKM. The CDR3 is 18 residues long. The V end was cut by 4 bases, the J end by 2 bases, with 22 bases between. CDR3 nucleotide sequence: TGTGCCAGCAGTTCTACAGGCTTACCTGTTTCTACCACAGATACGCAGTATTTT. This sequence encodes CASSSTGLPVSTTDTQYF.

This clonotype has at least ten counts. The genes are TRBV3-1 and TRBJ2-7; 7 positions agree with TRBD2. The trim removed 4 bases at V and 3 bases at J, leaving 6 bases unmatched. The CDR3 runs 14 residues. The V gene's germline CDR1 is LGHDT and CDR2 YNNKEL (reference sequence). Here the CDR3 reads CASSLSGNLYEQYF. The CDR3 coding sequence is TGTGCCAGCAGCCTGAGCGGGAACCTCTACGAGCAGTACTTC.